This TCR beta chain derives from a study of blood T cell repertoires in COVID-19. Overall study context: COVID-19 samples from acute and convalescent phases originated in the United States, Italy and Spain. From T cells, B-cell-depleted T cells, or PBMCs came the material, which was cDNA or gDNA.

Per the study methods: From reference gene primer amplification, estimates of nucleated cell counts were derived. Profiled with immunoSEQ multiplex PCR; TCRdb holds only in-frame clones, not every one. The DNA gave D and trimming, while V, J and clone size come from that table. The sample has some 130,000 clones, around 86% seen once. The clonotype originates from a woman aged 50 to 65 who had recovered from COVID-19. The sample consisted of peripheral blood.

In DNA form, the CDR3 reads TGTGCCAGCAGCTTCACTGTGAGAGGCTACACCTTC. Amino acid sequence: CASSFTVRGYTF. This chain connects TRBV5-6 to TRBJ1-2; the D is unclear. The CDR3 is 12 amino acids. V was clipped by 2 bases and J by 8 bases, with 10 bases between them. CDR1 SGHDT and CDR2 YYEEEE come from the germline V gene.